One sample yielded the 29 T cell receptor beta chains listed below, sequenced in a study of post-analysis software for immune sequencing data (dated by TCRdb to between 2014 and 2017). Library creation used PCR. The sequencer listed for this sample is Illumina HiSeq 2500. To reduce PCR and sequencing biases, unique molecular identifiers were incorporated into the TCR beta cDNA libraries. TCRdb passed the public sequencing reads through fastp at Q25 and MiXCR, retaining productive beta sequences. Identical CDR3 protein sequences are pooled into one entry, listed with their most common genes and DNA. Present in this sample are approximately 360,000 distinct CDR3 sequences, approximately 38% of which were seen just once. The top ten clones comprise roughly an eighth of the sample. Which antigens these TCRs recognize remains unknown. Beyond this particular receptor, the publication reports: Patients showed significantly higher frequencies than controls for roughly five TRBV segments, among them TRBV5-6, TRBV5-1 and TRBV20-1.

The sample was blood. The receptor set was obtained from a girl aged 10-17 years with multiple sclerosis.

CDR3 residues: CASNENRDRGEVRTDTQYF. CDR3 nucleotides: TGTGCCAGCAACGAGAACCGGGACAGGGGGGAGGTTCGCACAGATACGCAGTATTTT. This rearrangement joins TRBV9 to TRBJ2-3, with 11 nucleotides matching TRBD1. Germline CDR1 and CDR2: SGDLS and YYNGEE. This CDR3 spans 19 amino acids. V lost 6 bases, J lost 1 base, and 16 bases stayed unmatched.

The chain links TRBV6-5 to TRBJ1-6; 9 positions agree with TRBD1. The CDR3 spans 16 residues. Germline loops: CDR1 MNHEY, CDR2 SVGAGI. V shed 6 bases and J 9 bases; nucleotides not matched to a gene: 12. In DNA, the CDR3 is TGTGCCAGCAGCTCATCCGGGACAGGGATGATTTCACCCCTCCACTTT. As protein: CASSSSGTGMISPLHF.

A few counts support this clonotype. The CDR3 sequence is CASSPPASRDTQYF. The CDR3 DNA reads as TGTGCCAGCAGTCCCCCGGCATCCAGGGATACGCAGTATTTT. This chain links TRBV27 with TRBJ2-3; D is ambiguous. V shed 5 bases and J shed 6 bases, with 15 bases lying between them. Germline V CDR1 and CDR2: MNHEY, SMNVEV (reference sequence). The CDR3 spans 14 residues.

This clonotype was counted ten times or more. The chain links TRBV11-2 to TRBJ2-1, with 15 bases that match TRBD2. The germline V gene has CDR1 SGHAT and CDR2 FQNNGV. Trimming removed 5 bases from V and 7 bases from J; junction bases left unmatched: 6. The CDR3 is made up of 16 amino acids. CDR3 region: CASSPGTSGGQNEQFF. CDR3 DNA: TGTGCCAGCAGCCCCGGGACTAGCGGGGGGCAAAATGAGCAGTTCTTC.

This clonotype was counted once. The chain recombines TRBV25-1 with TRBJ2-7; 7 bases are shared with TRBD1. This CDR3 region has 15 residues. J lost 2 bases, V lost 6 bases, and 10 bases had no gene match. CDR1 and CDR2 (germline): MGHDK, SYGVNS. The CDR3 reads CASSRYRDSTYEQYF. The CDR3 bases are TGTGCCAGCAGCCGATACCGGGACAGTACCTACGAGCAGTACTTC.

This clonotype was counted a few times. V is TRBV2 and J is TRBJ2-5; no definite D call. Trimming took off 2 bases at V and 11 bases at J, with 18 bases between the two ends. Germline CDR1 is SNHLY and CDR2 is FYNNEI. This CDR3 has 14 residues. CDR3 sequence (DNA): TGTGCCAGCAGTGAAAACCCCGCGGCGACGTGGCAGTACTTC. Translating it yields CASSENPAATWQYF.

This clonotype was counted between two and nine times. V and J are TRBV10-3 and TRBJ2-1; D perhaps matches TRBD1 (5 bases). Germline values: CDR1 ENHRY, CDR2 SYGVKD. The CDR3 consists of 12 residues. V gave up 8 bases and J gave up 6 bases, with 11 bases separating them. The CDR3 nucleotides read TGTGCCATCGGGCAGGGTCGCAATGAGCAGTTCTTC. Its translation is CAIGQGRNEQFF.

This clonotype was counted between two and nine times. The chain uses TRBV20-1 and TRBJ2-3; 8 bases agree with TRBD2. Germline CDR1 DFQATT, CDR2 SNEGSKA (reference sequence). V dropped 3 bases and J dropped 0; count of bases not matched to a gene: 11. The CDR3 consists of 17 residues. CDR3 in DNA: TGCAGTGCTAGGGTCCCCAGGGAGCGGGAGAGCACAGATACGCAGTATTTT. Its translation is CSARVPRERESTDTQYF.

The chain combines TRBV7-9 with TRBJ1-4; 7 nucleotides line up with TRBD1. The CDR3 runs to 15 residues. Trimming took 5 bases from V and 8 from J; bases not matched to a gene: 11. Germline V CDR1 and CDR2: SEHNR, FQNEAQ (reference sequence). In DNA form, the CDR3 reads TGTGCCAGCAGCCCTCGAGCCGACAGGGTAGAAAAACTGTTTTTT. As protein: CASSPRADRVEKLFF.

The chain recombines TRBV11-2 with TRBJ1-1; D is unclear. This CDR3 is 12 amino acids long. Germline CDR1 and CDR2: SGHAT and FQNNGV. Trimming shortened V by 6 bases and J by 5 bases, and 10 bases separated the two germline ends. CDR3: CASRSVGTEAFF. The CDR3 DNA reads TGTGCCAGCAGGTCAGTTGGGACTGAAGCTTTCTTT.

The rearrangement links TRBV6-5 to TRBJ1-1; D call uncertain. This CDR3 contains 16 residues. Per the germline V gene, CDR1 is MNHEY and CDR2 is SVGAGI. V was cut by 7 bases and J by 6 bases, with 24 bases left in between. CDR3 region: CASTLSPGGAGAEAFF. The CDR3, as DNA: TGTGCCAGCACCCTATCTCCGGGTGGAGCGGGTGCTGAAGCTTTCTTT.

This clonotype came up many times. V and J are TRBV12-3 or TRBV12-4 and TRBJ1-6; a possible D gene is TRBD1 (5 bases). There are 12 residues in the CDR3. Trimming shortened V by 5 bases and J by 9 bases, and 8 bases separated the two germline ends. CDR3 in DNA: TGTGCCAGCAGTCATGGGGGTTCACCCCTCCACTTT. Its translation: CASSHGGSPLHF.

The rearrangement uses TRBV2 and TRBJ2-7; a possible D gene is TRBD2 (6 bases). V lost 4 bases, J lost 3 bases, and 10 bases lay in between. The germline V gene has CDR1 SNHLY and CDR2 FYNNEI. This CDR3 spans 13 amino acids. The DNA of the CDR3 is TGTGCCAGCAGTGGGGTTAGCGGCTACGAGCAGTACTTC. Translated: CASSGVSGYEQYF.

The chain uses TRBV30 and TRBJ2-7, with 7 nucleotides matching TRBD2. V gave up 6 bases and J gave up 2 bases; unmatched junction bases: 10. Germline loops: CDR1 GTSNPN, CDR2 SVGIG (reference sequence). The CDR3 has 14 amino acids. DNA of the CDR3: TGTGCCTGCCCACAGGACGGGGGGACCTACGAGCAGTACTTC. Protein: CACPQDGGTYEQYF.

This chain joins TRBV2 and TRBJ2-7; D is unresolved. There are 15 residues in the CDR3. Trimming stripped 3 bases from V and 3 bases from J, with 15 bases between. From germline, CDR1 is SNHLY and CDR2 FYNNEI. The chain's CDR3 is CASSDGRSLSYEQYF. The CDR3 bases are TGTGCCAGCAGTGATGGTCGCTCCCTAAGCTACGAGCAGTACTTC.

The chain is built from TRBV5-1 and TRBJ2-3, with D possibly being TRBD1 (6 bases). Germline CDR1 is SGHRS and CDR2 is YFSETQ. The CDR3 runs to 16 residues. V shed 0 bases and J shed 0 bases, with 11 bases lying between them. The CDR3 reads CASSLEGVRSTDTQYF. CDR3 coding DNA: TGCGCCAGCAGCTTGGAGGGGGTTAGGAGCACAGATACGCAGTATTTT.

CDR3 residues: CASSEGQGLDYGYTF. DNA of the CDR3: TGTGCCAGCAGCGAGGGACAGGGATTGGACTATGGCTACACCTTC. This chain joins TRBV7-9 and TRBJ1-2, with 9 bases matching TRBD1. Germline loops: CDR1 SEHNR, CDR2 FQNEAQ (reference sequence). Germline trimming cut 5 bases from V and 3 bases from J; bases unmatched to any gene: 7. This CDR3 has 15 amino acids. The complete variable domain, with remaining parts taken from reference TRBV7-9 and TRBJ1-2, reads DTGVSQNPRHKITKRGQNVTFRCDPISEHNRLYWYRQTLGQGPEFLTYFQNEAQLEKSRLLSDRFSAERPKGSFSTLEIQRTEQGDSAMYLCASSEGQGLDYGYTFGSGTRLTVV.

This clonotype showed up just a few times. The chain is built from TRBV12-3 or TRBV12-4 and TRBJ1-5, with D possibly being TRBD1 (6 bases). The CDR3 has 14 amino acids. The V gene lost 4 bases and the J gene lost 4 bases, with 11 bases spanning the gap. The CDR3 nucleotides read TGTGCCAGCAGTTCCACAGGGTGGAATCAGCCCCAGCATTTT. It encodes CASSSTGWNQPQHF.

The chain links TRBV7-2 to TRBJ2-4; the match to TRBD2 covers 9 bases. Germline-derived CDR1 and CDR2 are SGHTA and FQGNSA. V gave up 8 bases and J gave up 0 bases; unmatched junction bases: 14. This CDR3 has 18 residues. CDR3 in DNA: TGTGCCAGCGACTCTAGCGGGGTGGGCCCCCTAGCCAAAAACATTCAGTACTTC. As protein: CASDSSGVGPLAKNIQYF.

In this sample, this clonotype turned up a few times. V and J are TRBV7-2 and TRBJ2-3, with 12 bases aligning to TRBD2. The J segment lost 4 bases and the V segment lost 4 bases, leaving 6 bases of the junction unmatched. There are 16 residues in the CDR3. CDR1 is SGHTA, CDR2 FQGNSA, per germline. CDR3 nucleotides: TGTGCCAGCAGCTGGCCTAGCGGGGGGGTGTCAGATACGCAGTATTTT. This sequence encodes CASSWPSGGVSDTQYF. The complete variable domain, with remaining parts taken from reference TRBV7-2 and TRBJ2-3, reads GAGVSQSPSNKVTEKGKDVELRCDPISGHTALYWYRQSLGQGLEFLIYFQGNSAPDKSGLPSDRFSAERTGGSVSTLTIQRTQQEDSAVYLCASSWPSGGVSDTQYFGPGTRLTVL.

This clonotype was recorded a few times. The chain combines TRBV4-1 with TRBJ2-5, with 8 bases matching TRBD2. The germline gives CDR1 MGHRA, CDR2 YSYEKL. This CDR3 contains 15 residues. J gave up 7 bases and V 1 base, and 8 bases lay outside the gene matches. CDR3 coding DNA: TGCGCCAGCAGCCAAGGAGGAGCGGGGGTGGGGACCCAGTACTTC. This codes for CASSQGGAGVGTQYF.

Many counts were recorded for this clonotype. The gene calls are TRBV7-2 and TRBJ2-7; no clear D gene. Looked up from germline, CDR1 is SGHTA and CDR2 is FQGNSA. The germline V and J ends were trimmed by 5 bases and 4 bases, with 9 bases remaining between them. The CDR3 covers 12 residues. For the CDR3, the DNA is TGTGCCAGCAGCCCATCACAGTACGAGCAGTACTTC. Translating it yields CASSPSQYEQYF.

J is TRBJ2-4 and V is TRBV25-1, with a possible D match to TRBD1 (8 bases). V was clipped by 4 bases and J by 8 bases, with 15 bases between them. Germline V gene lookup returns CDR1 MGHDK and CDR2 SYGVNS. The CDR3 runs to 14 residues. CDR3 loop: CASSAGQAGDIQYF. CDR3 sequence (DNA): TGTGCCAGCAGTGCGGGACAGGCGGGAGACATTCAGTACTTC.

This clonotype has a handful of counts. The chain joins TRBV12-3 or TRBV12-4 to TRBJ1-4; unclear D gene. The CDR3 length is 11 residues. V lost 5 bases, J lost 4 bases, and 2 bases lay in between. CDR3 nucleotide sequence: TGTGCCAGCAGTAATAATGAAAAACTGTTTTTT. Protein: CASSNNEKLFF.

The chain couples TRBV7-2 to TRBJ2-1; tentatively, D is TRBD1 or TRBD2 (5 bases each). Per germline, CDR1 SGHTA and CDR2 FQGNSA. The CDR3 is 16 amino acids. V was cut by 3 bases and J by 4 bases, with 16 bases left in between. This chain's CDR3 is CASSLDGTGSYNEQFF. CDR3 DNA sequence: TGTGCCAGCAGCTTGGACGGGACGGGGAGTTACAATGAGCAGTTCTTC.

This chain joins TRBV5-6 and TRBJ2-3; D unclear. The V and J ends lost 6 bases and 0 bases respectively, with 14 bases between them. The CDR3 totals 15 residues. The germline V gene encodes CDR1 SGHDT and CDR2 YYEEEE. This CDR3 is CASNRVSLSTDTQYF. The CDR3 nucleotides read TGTGCCAGCAACCGAGTTAGCCTTAGCACAGATACGCAGTATTTT.

Details on this clonotype: A clone one base away is much larger, so this may be a read error. The chain has TRBV3-1 and TRBJ2-7, with D perhaps assigned TRBD1 or TRBD2 (5 bases each). The CDR3 length is 14 residues. With 6 bases removed from V and 2 bases from J, the gap between germline ends came to 14 bases. Germline assignment: CDR1 LGHDT and CDR2 YNNKEL (reference sequence). CDR3 sequence: CASSSGRGTYEQYF. The CDR3 DNA follows: TGTGCCAGCAGTTCGGGACGGGGAACCTACGAGCAGTACTTC.

V gene TRBV20-1 combines with J gene TRBJ2-5; D perhaps matches TRBD2 (6 bases). Germline V gives CDR1 DFQATT, CDR2 SNEGSKA (reference sequence). There are 15 residues in the CDR3. The V end lost 0 bases, the J end lost 6 bases, and 17 bases lay between the germline ends. The CDR3: CSARDPRDLHQTQYF. The CDR3 region has the DNA TGCAGTGCTAGAGATCCGCGGGACCTCCATCAGACCCAGTACTTC.

This clonotype showed up just a few times. This chain joins TRBV3-1 and TRBJ1-5; no clear D gene. The CDR3 is made up of 13 amino acids. Per the germline V gene, CDR1 is LGHDT and CDR2 is YNNKEL (reference sequence). V lost 5 bases and J lost 12, with 17 bases in between. Here the CDR3 reads CASSINSQGYQHF. CDR3 in DNA: TGTGCCAGCAGCATAAATTCTCAAGGGTACCAGCATTTT.